Listed below are T cell receptor beta chains from one sample, sequenced in a study of CD8 T cells in ankylosing spondylitis. TCRdb reprocessed the 5' RACE reads with MiXCR, giving one entry per CDR3 protein. The table records a few hundred thousand distinct CDR3 sequences, over 15% of them present only once. The specimen sequenced was blood, either unsorted or a sorted T cell fraction (not recorded which). The receptors were sampled from a male donor with ankylosing spondylitis. CDR3s include the opening cysteine and the closing phenylalanine or tryptophan. A D gene is named only where the DNA matches it firmly. Rows may omit the clone size; those that give it use once, few, many or a size class.

abundance: .
d_gene: .
j_gene: TRBJ2-5
v_gene: TRBV7-2
CDR3aa: CASSPRTKMIEETQYF
CDR3nt: TGTGCCAGCAGCCCCCGGACCAAGATGATCGAAGAGACCCAGTACTTC

abundance: .
d_gene: TRBD2
j_gene: TRBJ2-2
v_gene: TRBV7-9
CDR3aa: CASLTAGWSGELFF
CDR3nt: TGTGCCAGCCTGACAGCGGGGTGGTCCGGGGAGCTGTTTTTT

abundance: .
d_gene: .
j_gene: TRBJ2-7
v_gene: TRBV11-1
CDR3aa: CASSLTRQPYEQYF
CDR3nt: TGTGCCAGCAGCTTAACACGGCAACCCTACGAGCAGTACTTC

abundance: few
d_gene: TRBD2
j_gene: TRBJ2-1
v_gene: TRBV7-9
CDR3aa: CASSWGGTSGEEQFF
CDR3nt: TGTGCCAGCAGTTGGGGGGGTACTAGTGGCGAAGAGCAGTTCTTC

abundance: .
d_gene: TRBD2
j_gene: TRBJ2-3
v_gene: TRBV29-1
CDR3aa: CSVGTSGSKDTQYF
CDR3nt: TGCAGCGTTGGGACTAGCGGGAGTAAGGATACGCAGTATTTT

abundance: few
d_gene: .
j_gene: TRBJ1-1
v_gene: TRBV6-5
CDR3aa: CASSYWGPLNTEAFF
CDR3nt: TGTGCCAGCAGTTACTGGGGGCCACTGAACACTGAAGCTTTCTTT

abundance: few
d_gene: .
j_gene: TRBJ1-6
v_gene: TRBV7-9
CDR3aa: CASSLWDTDSPLHF
CDR3nt: TGTGCCAGCAGCTTATGGGACACAGATTCACCCCTCCACTTT

abundance: few
d_gene: TRBD2
j_gene: TRBJ2-7
v_gene: TRBV15
CDR3aa: CATSRGSGGASYEQYF
CDR3nt: TGTGCCACCAGCAGAGGTAGCGGGGGGGCCTCGTACGAGCAGTACTTC

abundance: .
d_gene: TRBD2
j_gene: TRBJ2-3
v_gene: TRBV5-1
CDR3aa: CASSLIASGVTNTQYF
CDR3nt: TGCGCCAGCAGCTTGATTGCAAGCGGGGTCACGAATACGCAGTATTTT

abundance: once
d_gene: TRBD1
j_gene: TRBJ2-2
v_gene: TRBV20-1
CDR3aa: CSGGQVNTGELFF
CDR3nt: TGCAGTGGGGGACAGGTGAACACCGGGGAGCTGTTTTTT

abundance: few
d_gene: .
j_gene: TRBJ2-1
v_gene: TRBV5-6
CDR3aa: CASSGGGGAVNEQFF
CDR3nt: TGTGCCAGCAGCGGCGGTGGGGGGGCAGTCAATGAGCAGTTCTTC

abundance: few
d_gene: .
j_gene: TRBJ2-1
v_gene: TRBV4-3
CDR3aa: CASSLHVTGSSYNEQFF
CDR3nt: TGCGCCAGCAGCCTCCATGTGACGGGAAGCTCCTACAATGAGCAGTTCTTC

abundance: few
d_gene: .
j_gene: TRBJ1-2
v_gene: TRBV6-1
CDR3aa: CASSEVSYGYTF
CDR3nt: TGTGCCAGCAGTGAGGTATCCTATGGCTACACCTTC

abundance: many
d_gene: .
j_gene: TRBJ2-2
v_gene: TRBV5-1
CDR3aa: CASSLEALGGTGELFF
CDR3nt: TGCGCCAGCAGCCTGGAGGCTCTAGGGGGCACCGGGGAGCTGTTTTTT

abundance: few
d_gene: .
j_gene: TRBJ1-1
v_gene: TRBV7-8
CDR3aa: CASSPHHNVNTEAFF
CDR3nt: TGTGCCAGCAGCCCCCACCATAACGTGAACACTGAAGCTTTCTTT

abundance: few
d_gene: .
j_gene: TRBJ1-1
v_gene: TRBV29-1
CDR3aa: CSVVDDSAFF
CDR3nt: TGCAGCGTTGTTGACGACAGCGCTTTCTTT

abundance: .
d_gene: .
j_gene: TRBJ2-3
v_gene: TRBV4-1
CDR3aa: CASSQDRPGDTQYF
CDR3nt: TGCGCCAGCAGCCAAGACCGCCCCGGGGATACGCAGTATTTT

abundance: .
d_gene: .
j_gene: TRBJ2-7
v_gene: TRBV29-1
CDR3aa: CSVTTRSTADEQYF
CDR3nt: TGCAGCGTGACAACTAGATCAACAGCGGACGAGCAGTACTTC

abundance: .
d_gene: TRBD2
j_gene: TRBJ2-5
v_gene: TRBV9
CDR3aa: CASSARGIQETQYF
CDR3nt: TGTGCCAGCAGCGCGCGGGGGATCCAAGAGACCCAGTACTTC

abundance: .
d_gene: .
j_gene: TRBJ2-5
v_gene: TRBV28
CDR3aa: CAPCGKEETQYF
CDR3nt: TGTGCCCCTTGTGGAAAGGAAGAGACCCAGTACTTC

abundance: .
d_gene: .
j_gene: TRBJ1-1
v_gene: TRBV10-3
CDR3aa: CAISESIWSRNTEAFF
CDR3nt: TGTGCCATCAGTGAGTCTATCTGGTCAAGGAACACTGAAGCTTTCTTT

abundance: few
d_gene: .
j_gene: TRBJ1-1
v_gene: TRBV30
CDR3aa: CAWSGQGNTEAFF
CDR3nt: TGTGCCTGGTCGGGGCAGGGGAACACTGAAGCTTTCTTT

abundance: few
d_gene: .
j_gene: TRBJ2-5
v_gene: TRBV7-3
CDR3aa: CASSLTGSRQETQYF
CDR3nt: TGTGCCAGCAGCTTAACGGGCAGTAGGCAAGAGACCCAGTACTTC

abundance: few
d_gene: .
j_gene: TRBJ2-1
v_gene: TRBV5-5
CDR3aa: CASSLGGSMNEQFF
CDR3nt: TGTGCCAGCAGCTTGGGTGGTAGTATGAATGAGCAGTTCTTC

abundance: few
d_gene: .
j_gene: TRBJ2-1
v_gene: TRBV7-2
CDR3aa: CASSYPQRGDNNEQFF
CDR3nt: TGTGCCAGCAGCTACCCCCAGCGAGGGGACAACAATGAGCAGTTCTTC

abundance: few
d_gene: .
j_gene: TRBJ2-1
v_gene: TRBV3-1
CDR3aa: CASSQVRAYNEQFF
CDR3nt: TGTGCCAGCAGCCAAGTAAGGGCTTACAATGAGCAGTTCTTC

abundance: many
d_gene: .
j_gene: TRBJ2-2
v_gene: TRBV12-3/TRBV12-4
CDR3aa: CASRPTSTGELFF
CDR3nt: TGTGCCAGCAGACCCACTAGTACCGGGGAGCTGTTTTTT

abundance: few
d_gene: .
j_gene: TRBJ2-3
v_gene: TRBV7-9
CDR3aa: CASSVRLPSTTDTQYF
CDR3nt: TGTGCCAGCAGCGTTAGGTTACCTTCAACCACAGATACGCAGTATTTT

abundance: .
d_gene: .
j_gene: TRBJ1-2
v_gene: TRBV13
CDR3aa: CASSRFAPTNYGYTF
CDR3nt: TGTGCCAGCAGCCGATTCGCGCCTACTAACTATGGCTACACCTTC

abundance: .
d_gene: .
j_gene: TRBJ1-6
v_gene: TRBV20-1
CDR3aa: CSATAAGTSRSPLHF
CDR3nt: TGCAGTGCTACAGCCGCCGGGACAAGTCGGTCACCCCTCCACTTT

abundance: few
d_gene: .
j_gene: TRBJ1-1
v_gene: TRBV6-5
CDR3aa: CASSYQDARPPEAFF
CDR3nt: TGTGCCAGCAGTTATCAGGACGCCCGACCCCCTGAAGCTTTCTTT

abundance: many
d_gene: TRBD1
j_gene: TRBJ2-4
v_gene: TRBV6-1
CDR3aa: CASSGQGIAKNIQYF
CDR3nt: TGTGCCAGCAGTGGACAGGGAATAGCCAAAAACATTCAGTACTTC

abundance: .
d_gene: TRBD1
j_gene: TRBJ2-2
v_gene: TRBV4-1
CDR3aa: CASSQDPRDRGGDTGELFF
CDR3nt: TGCGCCAGCAGCCAAGACCCCCGGGACAGGGGAGGTGACACCGGGGAGCTGTTTTTT

abundance: .
d_gene: .
j_gene: TRBJ1-2
v_gene: TRBV7-9
CDR3aa: CASRVGDGGYTF
CDR3nt: TGTGCCAGCAGGGTAGGGGATGGTGGCTACACCTTC

abundance: .
d_gene: .
j_gene: TRBJ2-5
v_gene: TRBV29-1
CDR3aa: CSVRKGQTKETQYF
CDR3nt: TGCAGCGTGCGGAAAGGACAGACCAAAGAGACCCAGTACTTC

abundance: .
d_gene: .
j_gene: TRBJ2-1
v_gene: TRBV20-1
CDR3aa: CSAKTWDWSSYNEQFF
CDR3nt: TGCAGTGCTAAGACGTGGGACTGGAGCTCCTACAATGAGCAGTTCTTC

abundance: .
d_gene: .
j_gene: TRBJ2-7
v_gene: TRBV7-2
CDR3aa: CASSRDKQYEQYF
CDR3nt: TGTGCCAGCAGCCGGGACAAGCAATACGAGCAGTACTTC

abundance: few
d_gene: .
j_gene: TRBJ1-2
v_gene: TRBV20-1
CDR3aa: CSAQHRLTNYGYTF
CDR3nt: TGCAGTGCTCAACACCGACTCACCAACTATGGCTACACCTTC

abundance: .
d_gene: .
j_gene: TRBJ2-3
v_gene: TRBV7-2
CDR3aa: CASSFTRVPDTQYF
CDR3nt: TGTGCCAGCAGCTTCACGAGGGTGCCAGATACGCAGTATTTT

abundance: few
d_gene: .
j_gene: TRBJ1-5
v_gene: TRBV7-2
CDR3aa: CASSLEGAYNQPQHF
CDR3nt: TGTGCCAGCAGCTTAGAAGGTGCCTACAATCAGCCCCAGCATTTT